A selection of T cell receptor beta chains follows, all from one sample in a study of human T cells and chemical hapten exposure. TCRdb recomputed calls from the RACE reads with MiXCR, one row per CDR3 protein. The repertoire holds 75,000 to 100,000 distinct CDR3 sequences, with about 10% as singletons. The specimen was whole blood, collected in connection with sensitization to the hapten diphenylcyclopropenone (DPC). These receptors came from a woman aged 60-75 years with alopecia areata. Some clones in this sample may be carry-over from other donors' samples. The CDR3 runs from the conserved cysteine through the conserved F or W. A D gene is named only where the DNA matches it firmly. Part of the rows lack a size; the others show once, few, many or a class for expanded clones.

many	TRBV12-3/TRBV12-4	TRBJ2-3	.	TGTGCCAGCAGTTTGGGTCAGGGAAGCACAGATACGCAGTATTTT	CASSLGQGSTDTQYF
many	TRBV7-6	TRBJ2-7	.	TGTGCCAGCAGCCGCCTTAGCAGCTACGAGCAGTACTTC	CASSRLSSYEQYF
.	TRBV18	TRBJ1-6	.	TGTGCCAGCTCACCAGAGGGTTCACCCCTCCACTTT	CASSPEGSPLHF
.	TRBV30	TRBJ2-5	TRBD2	TGTGCCTGGAGCCTCTATTATCGGGGGGGCCTGGAGACCCAGTACTTC	CAWSLYYRGGLETQYF
few	TRBV12-3/TRBV12-4	TRBJ1-2	.	TGTGCCAGCAGTCCTAGCAAGCTAGGCTATGGCTACACCTTC	CASSPSKLGYGYTF
many	TRBV7-3	TRBJ2-1	.	TGTGCCAGCAGCTTAATGGTTAGCTCCTACAATGAGCAGTTCTTC	CASSLMVSSYNEQFF
once	TRBV11-2	TRBJ2-3	.	TGTGCCAGCAGCCCTCGCAGAAATGAGGCCGGGGGTTTCGGCACAGATACGCAGTATTTT	CASSPRRNEAGGFGTDTQYF
.	TRBV12-3/TRBV12-4	TRBJ1-1	TRBD1	TGTGCCAGCAGCCGTGGACAGGGGGCTAGAACTGAAGCTTTCTTT	CASSRGQGARTEAFF
.	TRBV7-9	TRBJ1-3	.	TGTGCCAGCAGCTTTCGCCTTGGCCCAGGAAACACCATATATTTT	CASSFRLGPGNTIYF
.	TRBV5-4	TRBJ2-2	TRBD1	TGTGCCAGCAGCTTGAACAGGGGATCCGCGAACACCGGGGAGCTGTTTTTT	CASSLNRGSANTGELFF
few	TRBV7-2	TRBJ1-1	.	TGTGCCAGCAGCCCTCACATCATGAACACTGAAGCTTTCTTT	CASSPHIMNTEAFF
.	TRBV24-1	TRBJ2-2	TRBD1	TGTGCCACCAGTGATTCACCGGGACAGGGGGTCGCCGGGGAGCTGTTTTTT	CATSDSPGQGVAGELFF
.	TRBV29-1	TRBJ2-3	.	TGCAGCGTTGAAGATGAGAGTGGCGGAGATACGCAGTATTTT	CSVEDESGGDTQYF
many	TRBV20-1	TRBJ2-3	.	TGCAGTGCCAGAGACCCCGCGGGAGATACGCAGTATTTT	CSARDPAGDTQYF
few	TRBV29-1	TRBJ2-7	TRBD1	TGCAGCGGGGGCAGGGGGATCTACGAGCAGTACTTC	CSGGRGIYEQYF
once	TRBV4-1	TRBJ1-2	TRBD1	TGCGCCAGCAGCCAAACAGGGGTACCCAACTATGGCTACACCTTC	CASSQTGVPNYGYTF
many	TRBV29-1	TRBJ1-1	TRBD1	TGCAGCGTTGAAGCGGTGACAGGGAGTATGAACACTGAAGCTTTCTTT	CSVEAVTGSMNTEAFF
.	TRBV4-1	TRBJ1-4	.	TGCGCCAGCAGCAGAGAGGGAATGGCTAATGAAAAACTGTTTTTT	CASSREGMANEKLFF
.	TRBV28	TRBJ2-7	TRBD1	TGTGCCAGCAGTCCCCGACAGGGAGAGCAGTACTTC	CASSPRQGEQYF
.	TRBV7-7	TRBJ2-7	TRBD1	TGTGCTAGCAGCGAAGGGACAGGGAGTTTCTACGAGCAGTACTTC	CASSEGTGSFYEQYF
many	TRBV5-1	TRBJ1-3	TRBD1	TGCGCCAGCAGCACCGGACAGGGAACCTCTGGAAACACCATATATTTT	CASSTGQGTSGNTIYF
many	TRBV29-1	TRBJ1-3	.	TGCAGCGCTACGAGTTGGGGACTCAGCTCTGGAAACACCATATATTTT	CSATSWGLSSGNTIYF
many	TRBV20-1	TRBJ1-2	TRBD1	TGCAGTGCTCGGACAGGGGGGGTCTATGGCTACACCTTC	CSARTGGVYGYTF
many	TRBV4-1	TRBJ2-1	TRBD2	TGCGCCAGCAGCCAGCCCACTAGCGGGAGCTCCTACAATGAGCAGTTCTTC	CASSQPTSGSSYNEQFF
.	TRBV5-4	TRBJ1-1	.	TGTGCCAGCAGCCAGACAGGGAACACTGAAGCTTTCTTT	CASSQTGNTEAFF
.	TRBV5-1	TRBJ2-7	TRBD2	TGCGCCAGCAGCTTGGCGGCTAGCGGGGGGGCATCCGAGCAGTACTTC	CASSLAASGGASEQYF
.	TRBV30	TRBJ1-6	.	TGTGCCTGGAGTCCCTCGTGGGAGTCGGGTTCACCCCTCCACTTT	CAWSPSWESGSPLHF
.	TRBV29-1	TRBJ1-3	.	TGCAGCGTTGCAGGGGAAACCTCTGGAAACACCATATATTTT	CSVAGETSGNTIYF
.	TRBV13	TRBJ2-7	TRBD1	TGTGCCAGCAGCTGGGGACAGTTTCCCGCCGAGCAGTACTTC	CASSWGQFPAEQYF
many	TRBV6-5	TRBJ2-6	.	TGTGCCAGCAGTTACCGAGGGTCCTCCAGCTCTGGGGCCAACGTCCTGACTTTC	CASSYRGSSSSGANVLTF
.	TRBV11-2	TRBJ2-6	.	TGTGCCAGCAGCTTAGATGGCCCCGCCGGGGCCAACGTCCTGACTTTC	CASSLDGPAGANVLTF
many	TRBV18	TRBJ1-4	.	TGTGCCAGCTCCCCAAATTCGGCTAATGAAAAACTGTTTTTT	CASSPNSANEKLFF
.	TRBV18	TRBJ1-1	TRBD1	TGTGCCAGCTCAAGACGACAGGGGGCGAACACTGAAGCTTTCTTT	CASSRRQGANTEAFF
few	TRBV3-1	TRBJ2-1	.	TGTGCCAGCAGCCACCGCACAAGGGGAAGCAATGAGCAGTTCTTC	CASSHRTRGSNEQFF
once	TRBV7-9	TRBJ1-1	.	TGTGCCAGCAGCGTCACAGGGTTCGCTGAAGCTTTCTTT	CASSVTGFAEAFF
many	TRBV7-9	TRBJ2-3	TRBD2	TGTGCCAGCAGCACGACTAGCGGGGGGGTTCGTGGTACGCAGTATTTT	CASSTTSGGVRGTQYF
many	TRBV7-2	TRBJ1-1	.	TGTGCCAGCAGCCCTACCCGGGCTGAAGCTTTCTTT	CASSPTRAEAFF
.	TRBV12-3/TRBV12-4	TRBJ1-5	TRBD1	TGTGCCTCCAAAGGGGGAAGCGCCGGGACAGCAAATCAGCCCCAGCATTTT	CASKGGSAGTANQPQHF
many	TRBV29-1	TRBJ1-1	.	TGCAGCGTGTCGGGACACCTAAACACTGAAGCTTTCTTT	CSVSGHLNTEAFF
.	TRBV7-3	TRBJ2-2	TRBD2	TGTGCCAGCAGCTTAAAGGCTAGCGGGGTCCAAGCCGTCGGGGAGCTGTTTTTT	CASSLKASGVQAVGELFF
.	TRBV7-9	TRBJ2-3	TRBD1	TGTGCCAGCAGCCCAGGGACAGCCGATGCCTATACAGATACGCAGTATTTT	CASSPGTADAYTDTQYF
.	TRBV14	TRBJ1-6	.	TGTGCCAGCAGCCAAGATCCCAGGGAAGTTGGCTATAATTCACCCCTCCACTTT	CASSQDPREVGYNSPLHF
.	TRBV6-5	TRBJ2-5	.	TGTGCCAGCGGGTTTCGGGGGCTCCAAGAGACCCAGTACTTC	CASGFRGLQETQYF
.	TRBV4-2	TRBJ2-5	TRBD2	TGTGCCAGCAGCCCAAAAGCGGGGCCGGAAGAGACCCAGTACTTC	CASSPKAGPEETQYF
.	TRBV20-1	TRBJ2-7	.	TGCAGTGCCACCTCGGACCGGGTAAACGAGCAGTACTTC	CSATSDRVNEQYF
.	TRBV9	TRBJ1-5	.	TGTGCCAGCAAGGGGGATTTCAATCAGCCCCAGCATTTT	CASKGDFNQPQHF
many	TRBV11-2	TRBJ2-3	TRBD1	TGTGCCAGCAGCCCAAGAACCGGGACAGGGCGCACAGATACGCAGTATTTT	CASSPRTGTGRTDTQYF
many	TRBV2	TRBJ1-2	.	TGTGCCAGCAGCAGCGGACAGCATCCTACCTTC	CASSSGQHPTF
.	TRBV11-2	TRBJ1-1	.	TGTGCCAGCAGCCCCCCGTATAGGACTGAAGCTTTCTTT	CASSPPYRTEAFF
many	TRBV6-2/TRBV6-3	TRBJ1-1	.	TGTGCCAGCAGCTATCGACAGCCAAACACTGAAGCTTTCTTT	CASSYRQPNTEAFF
many	TRBV7-7	TRBJ2-1	TRBD1	TGTGCTAGCAGCTTAGGAGGCAGGGGGCTTATCTTC	CASSLGGRGLIF